This TCR beta chain derives from a study of T cells after yellow fever vaccination. General study results and limits: CD4 and CD8 compartments shared a small share of clonotypes. Subsequent booster samples again held most clones from primary vaccination (roughly 95% CD4, about 90% CD8).

This CDR3 is 12 amino acids long. Trimming took off 6 bases at V and 0 bases at J, with 9 bases between the two ends. Germline values: CDR1 SQVTM, CDR2 ANQGSEA. TCRdb re-derived calls from the 5' RACE reads in MiXCR, one entry per CDR3 protein. The repertoire includes some 26,000 distinct CDR3 sequences, 3.4% of them detected once, and around 0.95% sits in the top ten. This clonotype came up many times. The sequence derives from a man younger than 35 who received the YFV17D yellow fever vaccine. Sequenced here: PBMCs, either bulk or a sorted T-cell subset (CD4+, CD8+, memory, or dextramer-sorted; not recorded which), sampled more than 35 days after the first yellow fever vaccination. V gene TRBV29-1 combines with J gene TRBJ2-7; no clear D gene. The CDR3 region has the DNA TGCAGCGTCGGTACAAGCTCCTACGAGCAGTACTTC. This encodes CSVGTSSYEQYF.